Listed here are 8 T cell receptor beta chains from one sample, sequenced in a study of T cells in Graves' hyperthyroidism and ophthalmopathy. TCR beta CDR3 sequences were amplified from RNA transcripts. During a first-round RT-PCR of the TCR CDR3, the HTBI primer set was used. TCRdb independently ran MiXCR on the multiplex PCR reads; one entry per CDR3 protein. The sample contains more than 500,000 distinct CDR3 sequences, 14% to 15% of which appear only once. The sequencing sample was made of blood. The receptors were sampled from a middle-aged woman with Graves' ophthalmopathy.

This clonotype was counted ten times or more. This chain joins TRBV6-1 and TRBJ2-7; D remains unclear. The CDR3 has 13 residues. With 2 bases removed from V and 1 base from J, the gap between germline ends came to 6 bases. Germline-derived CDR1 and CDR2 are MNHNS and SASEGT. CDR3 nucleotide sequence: TGTGCCAGCAGTGAATGGCCATCCTACGAGCAGTACTTC. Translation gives CASSEWPSYEQYF.

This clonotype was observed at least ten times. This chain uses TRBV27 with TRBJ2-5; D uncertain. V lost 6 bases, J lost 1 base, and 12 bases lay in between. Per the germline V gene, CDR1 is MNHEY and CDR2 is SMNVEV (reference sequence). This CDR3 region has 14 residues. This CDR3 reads CASRRVWSQETQYF. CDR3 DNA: TGTGCCAGCAGAAGGGTTTGGAGCCAAGAGACCCAGTACTTC.

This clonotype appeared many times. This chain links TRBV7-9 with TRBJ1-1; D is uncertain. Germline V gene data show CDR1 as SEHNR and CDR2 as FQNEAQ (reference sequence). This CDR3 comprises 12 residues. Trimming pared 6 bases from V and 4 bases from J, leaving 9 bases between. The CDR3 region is CASSRYGTEAFF. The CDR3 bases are TGTGCCAGCAGTCGGTACGGCACTGAAGCTTTCTTT.

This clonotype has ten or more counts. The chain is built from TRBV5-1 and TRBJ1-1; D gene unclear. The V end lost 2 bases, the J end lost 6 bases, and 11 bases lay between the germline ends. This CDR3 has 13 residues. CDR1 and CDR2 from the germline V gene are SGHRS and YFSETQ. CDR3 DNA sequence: TGCGCCAGCAGCTTTGGGGAAGTATCTGAAGCTTTCTTT. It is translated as CASSFGEVSEAFF. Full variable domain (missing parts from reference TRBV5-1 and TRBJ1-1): KAGVTQTPRYLIKTRGQQVTLSCSPISGHRSVSWYQQTPGQGLQFLFEYFSETQRNKGNFPGRFSGRQFSNSRSEMNVSTLELGDSALYLCASSFGEVSEAFFGQGTRLTVV.

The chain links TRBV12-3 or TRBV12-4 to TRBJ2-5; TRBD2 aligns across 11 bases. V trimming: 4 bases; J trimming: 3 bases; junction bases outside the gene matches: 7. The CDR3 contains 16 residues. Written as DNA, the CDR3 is TGTGCCAGCAGTTCCGGGGTAGCGGGAGGGAAAGAGACCCAGTACTTC. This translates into CASSSGVAGGKETQYF.

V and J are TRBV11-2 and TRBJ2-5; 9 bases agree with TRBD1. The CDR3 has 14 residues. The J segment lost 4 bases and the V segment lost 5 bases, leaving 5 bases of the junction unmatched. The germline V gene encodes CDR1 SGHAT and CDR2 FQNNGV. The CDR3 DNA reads TGTGCCAGCAGCCGGACAGGGGAGCGAGAGACCCAGTACTTC. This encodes CASSRTGERETQYF.

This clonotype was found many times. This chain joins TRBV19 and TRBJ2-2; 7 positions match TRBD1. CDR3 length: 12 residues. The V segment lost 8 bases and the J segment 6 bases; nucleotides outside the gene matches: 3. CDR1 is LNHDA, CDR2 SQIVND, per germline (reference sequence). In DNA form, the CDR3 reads TGTGCCAGTTCAGGGGGAGCCGGGGAGCTGTTTTTT. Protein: CASSGGAGELFF.

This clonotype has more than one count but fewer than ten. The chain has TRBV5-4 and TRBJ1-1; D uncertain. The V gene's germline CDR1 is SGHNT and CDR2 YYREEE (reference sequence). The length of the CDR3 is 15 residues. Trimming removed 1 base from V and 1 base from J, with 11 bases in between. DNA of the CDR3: TGTGCCAGCAGCTTGTCTGGAAGGAAGAACACTGAAGCTTTCTTT. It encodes CASSLSGRKNTEAFF.